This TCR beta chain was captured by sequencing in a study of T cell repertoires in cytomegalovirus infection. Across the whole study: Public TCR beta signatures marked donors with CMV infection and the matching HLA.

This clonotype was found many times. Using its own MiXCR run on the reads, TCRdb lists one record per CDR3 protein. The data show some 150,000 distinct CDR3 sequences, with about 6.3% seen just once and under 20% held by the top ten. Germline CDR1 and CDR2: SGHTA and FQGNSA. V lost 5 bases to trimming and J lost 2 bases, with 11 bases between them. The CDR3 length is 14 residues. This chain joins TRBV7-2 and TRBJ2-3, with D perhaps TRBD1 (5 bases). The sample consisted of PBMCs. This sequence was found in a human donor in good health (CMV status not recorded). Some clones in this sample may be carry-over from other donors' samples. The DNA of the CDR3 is TGTGCCAGCAGCCGACAGTTAACCACAGATACGCAGTATTTT. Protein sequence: CASSRQLTTDTQYF. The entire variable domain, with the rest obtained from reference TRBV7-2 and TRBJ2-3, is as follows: GAGVSQSPSNKVTEKGKDVELRCDPISGHTALYWYRQSLGQGLEFLIYFQGNSAPDKSGLPSDRFSAERTGGSVSTLTIQRTQQEDSAVYLCASSRQLTTDTQYFGPGTRLTVL.